Below, 12 T cell receptor beta chains from the same sample are listed, as sequenced in a study of response to subunit inactivated influenza vaccine. From the RT-PCR reads, TCRdb called clonotypes with MiXCR, one entry per CDR3 protein. The table includes about 500,000 distinct CDR3 sequences, 6.5% to 8% detected once. Sequencing was performed on PBMCs from blood, taken less than 30 months after vaccination. Receptor source: a man aged 45-69 years who received an inactivated influenza vaccine.

The table lists this clonotype with a few counts. The J gene is TRBJ2-5, the V gene TRBV11-2; D is perhaps TRBD2 (6 bases). V lost 0 bases, J lost 7 bases, and 15 bases lay in between. The germline gives CDR1 SGHAT, CDR2 FQNNGV. CDR3 length equals 15 residues. The CDR3 DNA is TGTGCCAGCAGCTTAGATGCGGGGACCGGGAGGACCCAGTACTTC. This encodes CASSLDAGTGRTQYF.

This clonotype occurred a few times. V usage is TRBV19 and J usage is TRBJ1-6; D is ambiguous. Trimming took 3 bases from V and 6 from J, leaving 9 bases between them. The CDR3 length is 14 residues. Germline V gene lookup returns CDR1 LNHDA and CDR2 SQIVND (reference sequence). The CDR3 loop is CASSIAGANSPLHF. The CDR3 coding sequence is TGTGCCAGTAGTATCGCCGGTGCTAATTCACCCCTCCACTTT.

This clonotype was counted only a few times. V and J are TRBV6-1 and TRBJ2-2; 10 bases are a match to TRBD2. Looked up from germline, CDR1 is MNHNS and CDR2 is SASEGT. J lost 6 bases, V lost 6 bases, and 10 bases had no gene match. CDR3 size: 16 residues. CDR3: CASRTTGTSAAGELFF. The CDR3 DNA reads TGTGCCAGCAGAACCACCGGGACTAGCGCTGCCGGGGAGCTGTTTTTT.

The chain uses TRBV20-1 and TRBJ2-7; 7 bases agree with TRBD2. V lost 0 bases, J lost 3 bases, and 5 bases stayed unmatched. The V gene's germline CDR1 is DFQATT and CDR2 SNEGSKA (reference sequence). The CDR3 extends over 14 amino acids. In DNA form, the CDR3 reads TGCAGTGCTAGAGATCTAGCGGTGCTCTACGAGCAGTACTTC. This gives the protein CSARDLAVLYEQYF.

This clonotype was observed at least ten times. The genes are TRBV24-1 and TRBJ2-1; 8 bases are a match to TRBD2. The junction had 8 bases not matched to a gene; V was cut back by 4 bases and J by 10 bases. This CDR3 region has 14 residues. Germline assignment: CDR1 KGHDR and CDR2 SFDVKD. DNA for the CDR3: TGTGCCACCAGTGACATGGGACTAGGAAGGGAGCAGTTCTTC. Its translation is CATSDMGLGREQFF.

This chain uses TRBV20-1 with TRBJ1-1; D not resolved. Trimming removed 2 bases at V and 2 bases at J, with 12 bases between. Germline assignment: CDR1 DFQATT and CDR2 SNEGSKA (reference sequence). This CDR3 comprises 14 residues. The CDR3 coding sequence is TGCAGTGCTAGACCTCACGGGGTAAACACTGAAGCTTTCTTT. Protein: CSARPHGVNTEAFF.

This clonotype was counted only a few times. The chain combines TRBV5-1 with TRBJ1-2; the match to TRBD1 covers 9 bases. V shed 4 bases and J 8 bases; nucleotides not matched to a gene: 6. Per the germline V gene, CDR1 is SGHRS and CDR2 is YFSETQ. The CDR3 is made up of 13 amino acids. The CDR3 is CASSAGQGVGYTF. In DNA form, the CDR3 reads TGCGCCAGCAGCGCGGGACAGGGTGTAGGCTACACCTTC.

This clonotype was seen repeatedly, ten times or more. The genes are TRBV5-1 and TRBJ1-1; TRBD1 matches 7 bases. Germline V lookup: CDR1 SGHRS, CDR2 YFSETQ. V was pared by 1 base and J by 8 bases, with 5 bases of the junction left unmatched. This CDR3 comprises 13 residues. The CDR3 here is CASSLQDRTEAFF. The DNA of the CDR3 is TGCGCCAGCAGCTTGCAGGACAGGACAGAAGCTTTCTTT.

CDR3: CSAIRDLGTDTQYF. The CDR3 region has the DNA TGCAGTGCTATTCGGGATTTGGGCACAGATACGCAGTATTTT. The chain has TRBV20-1 and TRBJ2-3; tentatively, D is TRBD2 (5 bases). CDR1 is DFQATT and CDR2 is SNEGSKA in the germline V gene (reference sequence). V was pared by 4 bases and J by 1 base, with 12 bases between. The CDR3 sequence is 14 residues long.

Many counts were recorded for this clonotype. This chain links TRBV5-1 with TRBJ2-7; the D gene is possibly TRBD1 (5 bases). The CDR3 has 16 residues. Germline CDR1 SGHRS, CDR2 YFSETQ. Trimming took off 4 bases at V and 0 bases at J, with 17 bases between the two ends. The CDR3 sequence: CASSLSPTVTSYEQYF. The DNA for the CDR3 is TGCGCCAGCAGCCTTAGTCCGACAGTTACCTCCTACGAGCAGTACTTC.

This clonotype has a handful of counts. This chain connects TRBV14 to TRBJ2-1, with D perhaps matching TRBD1 (6 bases). The CDR3 extends over 15 amino acids. Germline CDR1 reads SGHDN; CDR2 reads FVKESK. With 1 base removed from V and 4 bases from J, the gap between germline ends came to 11 bases. CDR3 nucleotide sequence: TGTGCCAGCAGCCAAGTGACAGGCCCGTACAATGAGCAGTTCTTC. It is translated as CASSQVTGPYNEQFF.

This clonotype was counted between two and nine times. In DNA, the CDR3 is TGCGCCAGCAGCTACCTCGAGCGGGGAAGCTACAATGAGCAGTTCTTC. As protein: CASSYLERGSYNEQFF. The rearrangement joins TRBV5-1 to TRBJ2-1; 7 bases align to TRBD2. J was trimmed by 3 bases and V by 3 bases; bases with no gene match: 9. The CDR3 has 16 residues. Germline V gene lookup returns CDR1 SGHRS and CDR2 YFSETQ. The entire variable domain, with the rest obtained from reference TRBV5-1 and TRBJ2-1, is as follows: KAGVTQTPRYLIKTRGQQVTLSCSPISGHRSVSWYQQTPGQGLQFLFEYFSETQRNKGNFPGRFSGRQFSNSRSEMNVSTLELGDSALYLCASSYLERGSYNEQFFGPGTRLTVL.